This T cell receptor beta chain came from a study of blood T cell repertoires in COVID-19. This CDR3 contains 14 residues. J lost 4 bases, V lost 0 bases, and 5 bases had no gene match. From germline, CDR1 is GTSNPN and CDR2 SVGIG (reference sequence). Assay used: immunoSEQ multiplex PCR; TCRdb lists only in-frame clones, some missing. The data contain some 150,000 clones, roughly 84% of them seen just once; the ten biggest clones take up approximately 8%. The clonotype was recovered from a woman aged 60-70 years with acute or convalescent COVID-19. The chain is built from TRBV30 and TRBJ2-7; 8 bases agree with TRBD2. Sequencing used peripheral blood. CDR3 bases: TGTGCCTGGAGTGTAGGTAGCGGGGTGTACGAGCAGTACTTC. Protein product: CAWSVGSGVYEQYF.